The 10 T cell receptor beta chains given below trace back to one sample, sequenced in a study of blood T cells in healthy people across ages. Then a second PCR, running roughly 6 to 12 cycles, was carried out with a sample-barcoded 5' primer and a J-beta primer mix. TCRdb reprocessed the 5' RACE reads via MiXCR and lists one record per CDR3 protein. The sample lists 1.5 million to 2 million distinct CDR3 sequences; around half were seen once. Sequencing used blood. Receptors originate from a woman between 40 and 55 years old in good health.

V and J are TRBV14 and TRBJ2-5; no reliable D call. The J call may be incorrect, as the DNA end agrees better with TRBJ2-7. CDR3 length: 13 residues. The germline gives CDR1 SGHDN, CDR2 FVKESK. CDR3 sequence: CASSQPLGNEQYF. Written as DNA, the CDR3 is TGTGCCAGCAGCCAACCACTTGGGAACGAGCAGTACTTC.

This chain links TRBV7-2 with TRBJ2-7, with D maybe TRBD2 (6 bases). This CDR3 has 14 amino acids. Germline V lookup: CDR1 SGHTA, CDR2 FQGNSA. V was clipped by 7 bases and J by 4 bases, with 17 bases between them. CDR3 bases: TGTGCCAGCAACCGGGACGGTGGGACTTACGAGCAGTACTTC. Translating it yields CASNRDGGTYEQYF.

In the case of this clonotype: A much more abundant neighbour one base away suggests this may be a read error. The chain recombines TRBV20-1 with TRBJ2-1; 10 nucleotides align to TRBD1. J was trimmed by 13 bases and V by 6 bases; bases with no gene match: 12. Looked up from germline, CDR1 is DFQATT and CDR2 is SNEGSKA (reference sequence). The CDR3 runs to 13 residues. The CDR3 coding sequence is TGCAGTGCGACGACAGGGGGCCTGGAGACCCAGTTCTTC. Protein sequence: CSATTGGLETQFF.

The chain uses TRBV28 and TRBJ1-4; 7 bases map to TRBD1. J lost 16 bases, V lost 3 bases, and 11 bases had no gene match. There are 13 residues in the CDR3. Germline V lookup: CDR1 MDHEN, CDR2 SYDVKM. The CDR3 region is CASSLVQGVTRFF. CDR3 sequence (DNA): TGTGCCAGCAGTTTGGTTCAGGGGGTAACAAGGTTTTTT. Based on the CDR3 plus reference TRBV28 and TRBJ1-4, the full variable domain is DVKVTQSSRYLVKRTGEKVFLECVQDMDHENMFWYRQDPGLGLRLIYFSYDVKMKEKGDIPEGYSVSREKKERFSLILESASTNQTSMYLCASSLVQGVTRFFGSGTQLSVL.

The chain is built from TRBV2 and TRBJ2-5; D ambiguous. Germline V lookup: CDR1 SNHLY, CDR2 FYNNEI. V gave up 3 bases and J gave up 11 bases, with 22 bases separating them. There are 15 residues in the CDR3. The CDR3 reads CASSDLNPSYNEQYF. The DNA of the CDR3 is TGTGCCAGCAGTGACCTAAACCCCTCCTACAATGAGCAGTACTTC.

This clonotype was detected a few times. The DNA for the CDR3 is TGTGCCAGCAGTGAAGGGTCGGTCACAGATACGCAGTATTTT. Its protein is CASSEGSVTDTQYF. The rearrangement joins TRBV2 to TRBJ2-3, with D unresolved. V was clipped by 1 base and J by 2 bases, with 7 bases between them. The CDR3 totals 14 residues. Germline loops: CDR1 SNHLY, CDR2 FYNNEI.

The chain couples TRBV6-5 to TRBJ2-7, with 9 bases that match TRBD2. V was pared by 3 bases and J by 3 bases, with 6 bases of the junction left unmatched. The V gene's germline CDR1 is MNHEY and CDR2 SVGAGI. This CDR3 has 15 amino acids. CDR3 sequence reads: CASSYFAGGDYEQYF. CDR3 nucleotides: TGTGCCAGCAGTTATTTTGCGGGGGGGGACTACGAGCAGTACTTC.

This clonotype was recorded a few times. The V and J genes are TRBV4-3 and TRBJ1-6; D call uncertain. The germline gives CDR1 LGHNA, CDR2 YSLEER. V lost 0 bases and J 9 bases, leaving 6 bases between the germline ends. This CDR3 comprises 13 residues. The CDR3 DNA sequence: TGCGCCAGCAGCCAAGAAGGCTTTTCACCCCTCCACTTT. Translation gives CASSQEGFSPLHF.

The chain joins TRBV4-3 to TRBJ1-1, with a possible D match to TRBD1 (6 bases). The CDR3 totals 16 residues. Between the trimmed V and J ends, which lost 3 bases and 1 base, there was a span of 15 bases. The germline gives CDR1 LGHNA, CDR2 YSLEER. Here the CDR3 DNA reads TGCGCCAGCAGCCACGGGAGGAGACAGGAGAACACTGAAGCTTTCTTT. It codes for CASSHGRRQENTEAFF.

This clonotype occurred a few times. The gene calls are TRBV27 and TRBJ2-7; D is unresolved. CDR1 and CDR2 from the germline V gene are MNHEY and SMNVEV (reference sequence). There are 13 residues in the CDR3. V lost 7 bases to trimming and J lost 0 bases, with 10 bases between them. As DNA, the CDR3 is TGTGCCAGCAAGGTTCCTTCCTCCTACGAGCAGTACTTC. It is translated as CASKVPSSYEQYF.